The entry below gives a single T cell receptor beta chain sequence along with its context. No antigen is known for it. No base qualities exist here, and no much larger clone lies one base off it. The CDR3 runs 15 amino acids, cysteine and phenylalanine included. CDR3 DNA only is kept here, 45 bases in frame from base 1. CDR1 and CDR2, per the germline V gene, are SGHRS and YFSETQ. V is cut by 4 bases and J by 6 bases, and the space between the germline ends is 17 bases. The library was produced with the immunoSEQ multiplex PCR assay. TCRdb obtained this table from immuneACCESS and retained in-frame rearrangements with V and J assigned. These tables miss some clones; where compared with another copy, unresolved V genes account for less than half of the shortfall, and the remainder is unexplained. The sample table shows 95,000 to 130,000 clones, and roughly nine tenths are seen once. The ten largest clones represent less than 1.5% of the sample.

This sample is part of a study of control samples from healthy donors and cancer patients (dated by TCRdb to 2018 to 2021). The receptor's source is a woman in her forties or fifties with colorectal cancer. Sequencing input: PBMCs. The rearrangement combines TRBV5-1 with TRBJ2-1, with TRBD1 tentatively as D gene (6 bases match). Here the CDR3 is given as CASSPGTGISNEQFF. In nucleotide form, the sequence is TGCGCCAGCAGCCCGGGAACAGGGATCTCCAATGAGCAGTTCTTC.